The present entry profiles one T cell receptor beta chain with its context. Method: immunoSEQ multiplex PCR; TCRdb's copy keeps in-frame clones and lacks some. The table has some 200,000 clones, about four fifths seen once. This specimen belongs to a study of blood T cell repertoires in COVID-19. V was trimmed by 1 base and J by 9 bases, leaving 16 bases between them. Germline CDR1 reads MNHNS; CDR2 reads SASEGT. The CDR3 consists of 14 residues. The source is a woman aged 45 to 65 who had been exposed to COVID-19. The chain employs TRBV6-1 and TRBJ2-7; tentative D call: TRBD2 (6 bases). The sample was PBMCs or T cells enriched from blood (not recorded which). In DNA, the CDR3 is TGTGCCAGCAGTGAAGTCGGGGACTGGGGGAGGCAGTACTTC. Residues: CASSEVGDWGRQYF.